This TCR beta chain comes out of a study of control samples from healthy donors and cancer patients. The CDR3 is 16 amino acids. With 2 bases clipped from V and 7 bases from J, the junction kept 12 bases outside the gene matches. Per the germline V gene, CDR1 is ENHRY and CDR2 is SYGVKD. Only in-frame clones appear in the TCRdb table, and some are missing; sequencing was by immunoSEQ multiplex PCR. The data show over 100,000 clones, 92% seen once. The V gene is TRBV10-3, the J gene TRBJ1-2; 8 bases agree with TRBD1. The sequenced sample consisted of blood. This clonotype originated in a woman aged 50 to 60 in good health. Written as DNA, the CDR3 is TGTGCCATCAGTGAGGGAGTCCAGGGGGCTTTGACTGGCTACACCTTC. Residues: CAISEGVQGALTGYTF.